This T cell receptor beta chain derives from a study of radiotherapy plus CTLA-4 blockade in lung cancer. Study at large: Among enrolled patients, roughly 17% responded and 25% to 35% achieved disease control. Study-wide results and limits: According to reports, early shifts in blood T cell clones, alongside interferon-beta, forecast response most accurately. Blood-borne expansion of tumor-derived TCR clones followed radiotherapy plus ipilimumab.

Receiving focal radiation plus CTLA-4 blockade with ipilimumab were patients who had chemo-refractory metastatic non-small-cell lung cancer. Some clones are missing from TCRdb's copy, which holds only in-frame ones; the method was immunoSEQ multiplex PCR. Of about 77,000 clones in the sample, roughly 80% were seen once. As regards this clone: Its antigen remains unidentified.

Germline CDR1 reads SGHTA; CDR2 reads FQGNSA. This CDR3 comprises 13 residues. Germline trimming cut 4 bases from V and 11 bases from J; bases unmatched to any gene: 8. The sample consisted of peripheral blood, taken from a patient treated with radiotherapy plus ipilimumab. V usage is TRBV7-2 and J usage is TRBJ1-1, with TRBD1 matching 9 bases. The sequence was collected from a human donor with non-small cell lung cancer whose response to radiotherapy plus ipilimumab could not be evaluated. The CDR3 sequence is CASSSNPQGAAFF. The DNA of the CDR3 is TGTGCCAGCAGCTCAAACCCACAGGGGGCGGCTTTCTTT.